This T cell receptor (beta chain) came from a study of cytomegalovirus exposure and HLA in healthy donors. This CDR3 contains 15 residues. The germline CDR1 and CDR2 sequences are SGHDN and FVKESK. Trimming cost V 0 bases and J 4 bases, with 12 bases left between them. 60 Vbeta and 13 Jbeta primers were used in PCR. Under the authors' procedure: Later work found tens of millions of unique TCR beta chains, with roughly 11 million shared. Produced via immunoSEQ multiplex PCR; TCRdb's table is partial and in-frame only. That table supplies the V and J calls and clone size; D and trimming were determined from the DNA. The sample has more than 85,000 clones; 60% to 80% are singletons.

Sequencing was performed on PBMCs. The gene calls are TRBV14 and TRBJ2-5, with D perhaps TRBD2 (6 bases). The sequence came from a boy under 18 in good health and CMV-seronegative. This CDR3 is CASSQDFGSGETQYF. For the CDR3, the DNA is TGTGCCAGCAGCCAAGATTTCGGGAGTGGAGAGACCCAGTACTTC.